This TCR beta chain comes out of a study of control samples from healthy donors and cancer patients. The data were produced by immunoSEQ multiplex PCR, yet TCRdb's version contains in-frame clones alone and is incomplete. The sample lists 150,000 to 200,000 clones, under 95% seen once, with 1.1% to 1.5% in the top ten. Trimming shortened V by 6 bases and J by 6 bases, and 11 bases separated the two germline ends. CDR1 is MDHEN, CDR2 SYDVKM, per germline. CDR3 length: 12 residues. Sequenced sample: blood. This TCR was sampled from a woman aged 18-29 years in good health. The V gene is TRBV28, the J gene TRBJ1-2, with D maybe TRBD1 (6 bases). CDR3 DNA sequence: TGTGCCAGCAGAACGCAGGGGAATGGCTACACCTTC. Translating gives CASRTQGNGYTF.